The 9 T cell receptor beta chains listed next were all sequenced from one sample in a study of T cells in Graves' hyperthyroidism and ophthalmopathy. Researchers took RNA transcripts and amplified the TCR beta CDR3 regions from them. The HTBI set primed first-round TCR CDR3 RT-PCR. TCRdb re-derived calls from the multiplex PCR reads in MiXCR, one entry per CDR3 protein. This sample has more than 500,000 distinct CDR3 sequences; 14% to 15% occur once, and the top ten carry over 3.5%. The sequenced sample was blood. These receptors came from a middle-aged woman with Graves' ophthalmopathy.

This chain links TRBV27 with TRBJ1-5; 7 bases agree with TRBD1. V gave up 4 bases and J gave up 6 bases; unmatched junction bases: 6. Germline assignment: CDR1 MNHEY and CDR2 SMNVEV (reference sequence). The CDR3 is 14 residues long. The CDR3, as DNA: TGTGCCAGCAGTTCCAAGACAGGGAGTCAGCCCCAGCATTTT. It codes for CASSSKTGSQPQHF.

The chain couples TRBV6-1 to TRBJ2-7, with TRBD2 matching over 10 bases. Germline assignment: CDR1 MNHNS and CDR2 SASEGT. J was trimmed by 2 bases and V by 7 bases; bases with no gene match: 11. There are 16 residues in the CDR3. The CDR3 DNA is TGTGCCAGCACCCGGGCTAGCGGGAGTGGGACCTACGAGCAGTACTTC. This gives the protein CASTRASGSGTYEQYF.

This clonotype was observed many times. This chain uses TRBV12-3 or TRBV12-4 with TRBJ2-7; 8 bases are shared with TRBD1. V was pared by 5 bases and J by 3 bases, with 6 bases of the junction left unmatched. CDR3 size: 14 residues. CDR3 protein: CASSRQGINYEQYF. The CDR3 nucleotides are TGTGCCAGCAGTCGACAGGGGATTAACTACGAGCAGTACTTC.

This clonotype showed up just a few times. The CDR3 protein is CASSLGGRTDYEQYF. CDR3 sequence (DNA): TGTGCCAGCAGTTTAGGGGGACGGACAGACTACGAGCAGTACTTC. This chain uses TRBV28 with TRBJ2-7; D possibly corresponds to TRBD1 (6 bases). From germline, CDR1 is MDHEN and CDR2 SYDVKM. The V end was cut by 2 bases, the J end by 3 bases, with 14 bases between. This CDR3 is built from 15 residues.

The rearrangement uses TRBV20-1 and TRBJ2-7; tentative D call: TRBD1 (5 bases). Trimming left V 6 bases short and J 3 bases short, with 15 bases between. This CDR3 is built from 13 residues. The germline CDR1 and CDR2 sequences are DFQATT and SNEGSKA (reference sequence). The CDR3 is CSARQRLDYEQYF. In DNA, the CDR3 is TGCAGTGCCAGACAGAGACTTGACTACGAGCAGTACTTC.

This clonotype was detected ten times or more. CDR3 sequence: CASSYSWDNTEAFF. CDR3 sequence (DNA): TGTGCCAGCAGTTACTCGTGGGATAACACTGAAGCTTTCTTT. V gene TRBV6-7 combines with J gene TRBJ1-1, with no clear D. TRBV6-7 is known as an ORF, though its function is uncertain. The CDR3 covers 14 residues. The V and J ends lost 0 bases and 2 bases respectively, with 7 bases between them.

This chain links TRBV10-3 with TRBJ2-1; possibly TRBD1 or TRBD2 for D (5 bases each). CDR1 and CDR2 (germline): ENHRY, SYGVKD. Between the trimmed V and J ends, which lost 10 bases and 4 bases, there was a span of 20 bases. This CDR3 has 15 residues. CDR3 region: CATLHIRGRYNEQFF. As DNA, the CDR3 is TGTGCCACTCTCCATATTAGGGGACGATACAATGAGCAGTTCTTC.

This clonotype was observed at least ten times. V gene TRBV28 combines with J gene TRBJ1-1, with 7 bases that match TRBD1. V trimming: 6 bases; J trimming: 3 bases; junction bases outside the gene matches: 4. The CDR3 totals 13 residues. Per germline, CDR1 MDHEN and CDR2 SYDVKM. The CDR3 here is CASSPGGDTEAFF. CDR3 nucleotide sequence: TGTGCCAGCAGCCCAGGGGGGGACACTGAAGCTTTCTTT.

This clonotype has ten or more counts. The genes are TRBV12-3 or TRBV12-4 and TRBJ2-5; no firm D call. The CDR3 covers 14 residues. Deletions cut 3 bases from V and 5 bases from J, with 13 bases between. This CDR3 reads CASSLGTVGETQYF. In DNA form, the CDR3 reads TGTGCCAGCAGTTTGGGTACCGTAGGGGAGACCCAGTACTTC.